The 27 T cell receptor beta chains in this list originate from one sample, sequenced in a study of shared clonotypes between healthy human individuals. Produced via immunoSEQ multiplex PCR; TCRdb's table is partial and in-frame only. The sample shows 2 million to 2.5 million clones, 90% to 96% of them seen only once. What was sequenced was naive CD4+ T cells sorted from blood. Regarding subset: CD45RA+ positively selected. These receptors came from a man younger than 30 in good health.

V gene TRBV4-3 combines with J gene TRBJ1-1; 7 nucleotides agree with TRBD1. The CDR3 runs 14 residues. The J segment lost 3 bases and the V segment lost 0 bases, leaving 1 base of the junction unmatched. The germline V gene has CDR1 LGHNA and CDR2 YSLEER. The CDR3 loop is CASSQDDRDTEAFF. In DNA, the CDR3 is TGCGCCAGCAGCCAAGACGACAGGGACACTGAAGCTTTCTTT.

This clone appeared a single time. This sequence joins TRBV6-5 and TRBJ1-2, with D possibly being TRBD1 (5 bases). This CDR3 is built from 13 residues. Per germline, CDR1 MNHEY and CDR2 SVGAGI. Trimming took 7 bases from V and 2 from J, leaving 11 bases between them. CDR3 coding DNA: TGTGCCAGCACCCTTGAGGGGAACTATGGCTACACCTTC. This sequence encodes CASTLEGNYGYTF.

This rearrangement joins TRBV6-1 to TRBJ2-3, with TRBD1 as a possible D gene (5 bases). This CDR3 region has 16 residues. Germline V CDR1 and CDR2: MNHNS, SASEGT. The germline V and J ends were trimmed by 4 bases and 7 bases, with 21 bases remaining between them. The CDR3 protein is CASSGVQEKWENTQYF. CDR3 DNA sequence: TGTGCCAGCAGTGGCGTACAGGAGAAGTGGGAAAATACGCAGTATTTT.

The chain couples TRBV6-6 to TRBJ2-7; D possibly corresponds to TRBD2 (5 bases). CDR1 is MNHNY, CDR2 SVGAGI, per germline (reference sequence). V lost 4 bases to trimming and J lost 0 bases, with 10 bases between them. CDR3 length: 14 residues. The CDR3 DNA reads TGTGCCAGCAGTTCGTCCGCGGGCTCCTACGAGCAGTACTTC. As protein: CASSSSAGSYEQYF.

This rearrangement joins TRBV19 to TRBJ1-1; D may be TRBD1 (5 bases). The CDR3 length is 14 residues. Germline V gives CDR1 LNHDA, CDR2 SQIVND (reference sequence). V was pared by 5 bases and J by 6 bases, with 16 bases between. CDR3 sequence: CASSLFFVGPEAFF. The DNA of the CDR3 is TGTGCCAGTAGTCTATTCTTTGTGGGGCCTGAAGCTTTCTTT.

The CDR3 spells CASSTVTGSGNEKLFF. For the CDR3, the DNA is TGCGCCAGCAGCACGGTTACAGGGTCGGGGAATGAAAAACTGTTTTTT. The chain carries TRBV5-1 and TRBJ1-4, with D maybe TRBD1 (6 bases). The CDR3 runs to 16 residues. V dropped 4 bases and J dropped 5 bases, with 18 bases sitting between them. Germline V CDR1 and CDR2: SGHRS, YFSETQ.

This clone was observed a single time. This sequence joins TRBV7-9 and TRBJ1-6; 7 bases map to TRBD1. Losses at the gene ends were 3 bases for V and 7 bases for J; bases not matched to a gene: 9. The CDR3 totals 16 residues. Germline V gene lookup returns CDR1 SEHNR and CDR2 FQNEAQ (reference sequence). The CDR3 DNA reads TGTGCCAGCAGCTTCCCTTCAGACAGGGTGAATTCACCCCTCCACTTT. Protein product: CASSFPSDRVNSPLHF.

Worth noting for this clone: Distinct nucleotide sequences in the sample also encode this CDR3. This chain connects TRBV28 to TRBJ1-5, with TRBD1 matching over 8 bases. CDR1 is MDHEN and CDR2 is SYDVKM in the germline V gene. Germline trimming cut 5 bases from V and 5 bases from J; bases unmatched to any gene: 5. There are 14 residues in the CDR3. The CDR3 loop is CASSLDRGDQPQHF. For the CDR3, the DNA is TGTGCCAGCAGTCTCGACAGGGGAGATCAGCCCCAGCATTTT.

The rearrangement links TRBV10-3 to TRBJ2-7; possible D gene TRBD1, 5 bases. Trimming cost V 10 bases and J 1 base, with 11 bases left between them. The length of the CDR3 is 12 residues. Germline CDR1 ENHRY, CDR2 SYGVKD. In DNA form, the CDR3 reads TGTGCCACGACAGTCGGATCCTACGAGCAGTACTTC. Translating it yields CATTVGSYEQYF.

In its sample, this clone was seen once. The chain links TRBV7-2 to TRBJ2-4; possible D gene TRBD1, 6 bases. V shed 1 base and J shed 5 bases, with 15 bases lying between them. Germline CDR1 and CDR2: SGHTA and FQGNSA. The CDR3 is 16 residues long. The CDR3 DNA sequence: TGTGCCAGCAGCTTAGTAGGGACACACGCCCAAAACATTCAGTACTTC. Protein product: CASSLVGTHAQNIQYF.

The rearrangement uses TRBV30 and TRBJ2-1; 8 bases line up with TRBD2. CDR1 GTSNPN and CDR2 SVGIG come from the germline V gene (reference sequence). The V and J ends lost 3 bases and 3 bases, in that order; junction bases with no gene match: 7. This CDR3 comprises 15 residues. The CDR3 protein is CAWRNWREVYNEQFF. DNA for the CDR3: TGTGCCTGGAGAAACTGGCGGGAGGTCTACAATGAGCAGTTCTTC. Together with reference TRBV30 and TRBJ2-1, the CDR3 gives the full variable domain: SQTIHQWPATLVQPVGSPLSLECTVEGTSNPNLYWYRQAAGRGLQLLFYSVGIGQISSEVPQNLSASRPQDRQFILSSKKLLLSDSGFYLCAWRNWREVYNEQFFGPGTRLTVL.

The chain has TRBV4-3 and TRBJ1-4, with a weak D call TRBD1 (5 bases). Germline CDR1 LGHNA, CDR2 YSLEER. This CDR3 contains 15 residues. Trimming left V 2 bases short and J 7 bases short, with 14 bases between. Written as DNA, the CDR3 is TGCGCCAGCAGCCAATTCCAGGGAGGAGGTGAAAAACTGTTTTTT. Its protein is CASSQFQGGGEKLFF.

In DNA form, the CDR3 reads TGTGCCAGCAGCGGAGGACCAAACACCGGGGAGCTGTTTTTT. Amino acid sequence: CASSGGPNTGELFF. This chain uses TRBV7-2 with TRBJ2-2, with D possibly matching TRBD2 (5 bases). V dropped 5 bases and J dropped 2 bases, with 9 bases sitting between them. Germline CDR1 and CDR2: SGHTA and FQGNSA. The CDR3 loop spans 14 amino acids.

The chain couples TRBV10-1 to TRBJ2-3, with D possibly matching TRBD2 (6 bases). The CDR3 extends over 14 amino acids. The germline V gene has CDR1 WNHNN and CDR2 SYGVQD (reference sequence). The V and J ends lost 6 bases and 2 bases respectively, with 12 bases between them. Here the CDR3 reads CASSGGSLTDTQYF. The CDR3 region has the DNA TGCGCCAGCAGCGGGGGAAGCCTCACAGATACGCAGTATTTT.

The rearrangement joins TRBV5-8 to TRBJ1-6, with no clear D. V was trimmed by 0 bases and J by 4 bases, leaving 5 bases between them. Germline loops: CDR1 SGHTS, CDR2 YDEGEE. The CDR3 covers 14 residues. CDR3 region: CASSLGRYNSPLHF. The DNA for the CDR3 is TGTGCCAGCAGCTTGGGACGTTATAATTCACCCCTCCACTTT. The full variable domain, completed using reference TRBV5-8 and TRBJ1-6, is EAGVTQSPTHLIKTRGQQATLRCSPISGHTSVYWYQQALGLGLQFLLWYDEGEERNRGNFPPRFSGRQFPNYSSELNVNALELEDSALYLCASSLGRYNSPLHFGNGTRLTVT.

For the CDR3, the DNA is TGTGCCAGCAGCCTAAGGGGGACAGGGCTTTACGAGCAGTACTTC. This gives the protein CASSLRGTGLYEQYF. The chain links TRBV7-3 to TRBJ2-7; the match to TRBD1 covers 9 bases. CDR3 length: 15 residues. Looked up from germline, CDR1 is SGHTA and CDR2 is FQGTGA. The trim removed 5 bases at V and 4 bases at J, leaving 9 bases unmatched.

This chain links TRBV4-2 with TRBJ2-3; a weak D match, TRBD2 (6 bases). The CDR3 consists of 17 residues. In germline, CDR1 is LGHNA, CDR2 YNFKEQ. The V gene lost 1 base and the J gene lost 2 bases, with 16 bases spanning the gap. CDR3 DNA sequence: TGTGCCAGCAGCCAAGCCTCCGGCGGGGACCACACAGATACGCAGTATTTT. Protein sequence: CASSQASGGDHTDTQYF.

This chain joins TRBV7-9 and TRBJ1-1; D not resolved. Per the germline V gene, CDR1 is SEHNR and CDR2 is FQNEAQ (reference sequence). This CDR3 is built from 13 residues. V lost 5 bases and J 3 bases, leaving 10 bases between the germline ends. The CDR3 region has the DNA TGTGCCAGCAGCCAAGAGGGCGACACTGAAGCTTTCTTT. Protein sequence: CASSQEGDTEAFF.

On this clone: The sample has other DNA sequences that encode this CDR3 too. This chain connects TRBV28 to TRBJ2-7; D gene ambiguous. Trimming took 7 bases from V and 0 from J, leaving 4 bases between them. CDR3 size: 11 residues. CDR1 MDHEN and CDR2 SYDVKM come from the germline V gene. The CDR3 DNA reads TGTGCCAGCACTTCCTCCTACGAGCAGTACTTC. The encoded protein is CASTSSYEQYF.

The V gene is TRBV27, the J gene TRBJ1-5, with D possibly TRBD1 on 5 matching bases. Trimming removed 5 bases from V and 3 bases from J, with 8 bases in between. Germline V gene sequence: CDR1 MNHEY, CDR2 SMNVEV (reference sequence). The CDR3 loop spans 13 amino acids. CDR3 nucleotides: TGTGCCAGCAGTCCGGACAACAATCAGCCCCAGCATTTT. Its protein is CASSPDNNQPQHF.

CDR3 nucleotides: TGTGCCAGCAGCACCGGACAGGGTCGGGGCTCTGGGGCCAACGTCCTGACTTTC. It is translated as CASSTGQGRGSGANVLTF. This chain links TRBV11-3 with TRBJ2-6; 8 nucleotides line up with TRBD1. CDR1 is SGHNT and CDR2 is YENEEA in the germline V gene. The J segment lost 0 bases and the V segment lost 5 bases, leaving 9 bases of the junction unmatched. This CDR3 has 18 amino acids.

The chain couples TRBV6-6 to TRBJ1-6; D remains unclear. The CDR3 has 12 residues. V lost 9 bases to trimming and J lost 11 bases, with 14 bases between them. Per germline, CDR1 MNHNY and CDR2 SVGAGI (reference sequence). The CDR3 DNA reads as TGTGCCAGTACGCGGGCAGAAGCACCCCTCCACTTT. It specifies CASTRAEAPLHF.

This sequence joins TRBV6-6 and TRBJ2-5, with D perhaps being TRBD1 or TRBD2 (6 bases each). With 2 bases removed from V and 0 bases from J, the gap between germline ends came to 10 bases. Looked up from germline, CDR1 is MNHNY and CDR2 is SVGAGI (reference sequence). This CDR3 has 15 amino acids. The CDR3 sequence: CASSYRGEYQETQYF. In DNA, the CDR3 is TGTGCCAGCAGTTACAGGGGGGAGTACCAAGAGACCCAGTACTTC.

V and J are TRBV6-5 and TRBJ2-1, with D perhaps matching TRBD1 (5 bases). Germline V gives CDR1 MNHEY, CDR2 SVGAGI. There are 15 residues in the CDR3. V shed 0 bases and J shed 5 bases, with 11 bases lying between them. This CDR3 is CASSYSITGDNEQFF. CDR3 nucleotide sequence: TGTGCCAGCAGTTACTCGATAACAGGTGACAATGAGCAGTTCTTC.

V is TRBV25-1 and J is TRBJ1-1, with TRBD1 matching 7 bases. This CDR3 has 18 residues. Germline V gene data show CDR1 as MGHDK and CDR2 as SYGVNS. V was pared by 3 bases and J by 1 base, with 14 bases of the junction left unmatched. CDR3 amino acids: CASSDTGPGQLENTEAFF. CDR3 sequence (DNA): TGTGCCAGCAGTGACACCGGCCCGGGACAGCTGGAGAACACTGAAGCTTTCTTT. Together with reference TRBV25-1 and TRBJ1-1, the CDR3 gives the full variable domain: EADIYQTPRYLVIGTGKKITLECSQTMGHDKMYWYQQDPGMELHLIHYSYGVNSTEKGDLSSESTVSRIRTEHFPLTLESARPSHTSQYLCASSDTGPGQLENTEAFFGQGTRLTVV.

V usage is TRBV9 and J usage is TRBJ1-2, with D hard to call. CDR3 length: 13 residues. Germline V gene data show CDR1 as SGDLS and CDR2 as YYNGEE. V was pared by 1 base and J by 2 bases, with 6 bases between. The CDR3 sequence is CASSVTVNYGYTF. The CDR3 nucleotides read TGTGCCAGCAGCGTAACAGTCAACTATGGCTACACCTTC.

The chain has TRBV19 and TRBJ1-1; possible D gene TRBD1, 6 bases. Trimming took 6 bases from V and 3 from J, leaving 17 bases between them. CDR3 length equals 15 residues. Germline V gene sequence: CDR1 LNHDA, CDR2 SQIVND (reference sequence). CDR3 bases: TGTGCCAGTAGATCCATGGACAGAACTGACACTGAAGCTTTCTTT. This encodes CASRSMDRTDTEAFF. Supplemented by reference TRBV19 and TRBJ1-1, the full variable domain reads DGGITQSPKYLFRKEGQNVTLSCEQNLNHDAMYWYRQDPGQGLRLIYYSQIVNDFQKGDIAEGYSVSREKKESFPLTVTSAQKNPTAFYLCASRSMDRTDTEAFFGQGTRLTVV.